This entry describes one TCR beta chain. Its antigen remains unidentified. CDR1 and CDR2 from the germline V gene are SEHNR and FQNEAQ (reference sequence). CDR3 length: 17 residues. This entry belongs to a study of human CD8 memory T cell subsets. General observations from the study: Diversity was similarly high in stem-like memory and precursor exhausted T cells, which was not the case for effector memory cells.

Buffy coats of healthy donors supplied the PBMC. Negative magnetic separation enriched total CD8+ T cells. Production of TCR beta libraries used UMI-labeled 5' RACE as the method. TCRdb reprocessed the 5' RACE reads, keeping one entry per CDR3 protein, no DNA. This table lists thousands of distinct CDR3 sequences. This receptor was taken from a human donor in good health. Sequenced material: CD8+ T cells from PBMCs. The chain combines TRBV7-9 with TRBJ2-2; TCRdb gives TRBD1 as the D gene, but with no DNA this cannot be confirmed. Here the CDR3 reads CASSPGSAGDLYGELFF.